The T cell receptor beta chain described here comes from a study of radiotherapy plus CTLA-4 blockade in lung cancer. Points from the study as a whole: Blood saw expansion of tumor-derived TCR clones after radiotherapy plus ipilimumab. Interferon-beta, together with early blood T cell clone dynamics, reportedly best predicted response.

This clone came up once. Its antigen is not known. This CDR3 contains 14 residues. The V and J ends lost 3 bases and 8 bases respectively, with 11 bases between them. The germline CDR1 and CDR2 sequences are SGHTA and FQGNSA. Method: immunoSEQ multiplex PCR; TCRdb's copy keeps in-frame clones and lacks some. The sample carries around 50,000 clones, 65% to 90% recorded once. The chain combines TRBV7-2 with TRBJ1-6, with D uncertain. The source is a human donor with non-small cell lung cancer that progressed on radiotherapy plus ipilimumab. Some clones in this sample may be carry-over from other donors' samples. The sequences come from peripheral blood, collected from a patient treated with radiotherapy plus ipilimumab. The CDR3 DNA reads as TGTGCCAGCAGCTTTACTTTCGGGGATTCACCCCTCCACTTT. As protein: CASSFTFGDSPLHF.